This T cell receptor beta chain was retrieved from a study of blood T cell repertoires in COVID-19 (dated by TCRdb to the early 2020s). About the full investigation: The collaborator samples originated in the United States, Italy and Spain and spanned the acute and convalescent phases of COVID-19. The material from the prospective study consisted of cDNA or gDNA derived from T cells, B-cell-depleted T cells, or PBMCs. The repertoires were made available in a free public database intended to serve as a resource for research on the immune response to SARS-CoV-2. Subjects who had been exposed to COVID-19, were actively infected with it, or had recovered from it provided the deeply sampled blood TCRbeta repertoires that made up the dataset. Nearly every sample came with metadata listing a de-identified subject ID, COVID-19 status, age in years and sex. The samples were drawn from the first 160 participants of the ongoing ImmuneRACE study and from 950 to 1,500 subjects provided by 6 global collaborators. HLA class I and class II types, where available, came from metadata supplied by the sample provider rather than from assay-based typing.

TCRbeta CDR3 regions were amplified from genomic DNA by means of the immunoSEQ Assay, a bias-controlled multiplex PCR. On the study's bioinformatics: Within the assay, amplification of reference gene primers was used to estimate how many nucleated cells each sample contained. Sequence reads were collapsed and filtered to measure the absolute abundance of every unique TCRbeta CDR3 rearrangement. For each sample, productive Simpson clonality was calculated as the square root of Simpson's diversity index across productive rearrangements. The clones in this table, taken by TCRdb from immuneACCESS, are in-frame only. Not every clone is retained; where verified, under half of the shortfall comes from an unresolved V gene, and the cause of the rest is unknown. V and J calls and clone size are as listed in that table; D and trimming were resolved from the DNA. The sample records more than 65,000 clones, over 70% of which are singletons. Of the sample, 35% falls within the top ten clones.

Turning to this clone: Its antigen remains unidentified. Qualities for individual bases were not recorded, and no much larger clone is one base off.

The study at large found these results: How much clinical and demographic metadata was included differed by source and by participant, and the metadata was provided uncurated.

Based on the germline V gene, the CDR1 and CDR2 sequences are LGHNT and FRNRAP. The V end loses 0 bases and the J end loses 7 bases, and a stretch of 12 bases separates them. From the cysteine through the phenylalanine, the CDR3 covers 14 amino acids. This entry keeps only the CDR3 DNA: 42 bases, framed from base 1. The collaborating institutions used their own protocols to collect whole blood in K2EDTA tubes. For TCRbeta analysis, collaborator samples were shipped as frozen whole blood, as isolated PBMCs, or as DNA extracted from either sample type. The material sequenced was peripheral blood. Here the chain combines TRBV12-5 and TRBJ1-1; no D gene can be assigned with confidence. This TCR was recovered from a woman aged 70 to 79 with acute or convalescent COVID-19. The CDR3 amino acid sequence is: CASGLVSSSGEAFF. The base sequence is TGTGCTAGTGGTTTGGTAAGTTCCTCCGGTGAAGCTTTCTTT.